These 17 T cell receptor beta chains came from one sample sequenced in a study of T cells after yellow fever vaccination. In TCRdb, the 5' RACE reads were re-called with MiXCR into one record per CDR3 protein. Altogether fewer than 400,000 distinct CDR3 sequences are present, 6.2% being singletons, with the ten largest covering 15%. The source material was PBMCs, sampled 5 days after the yellow fever booster vaccination. The receptors were sampled from a man aged 30 to 39 who received the YFV17D yellow fever vaccine.

The chain couples TRBV24-1 to TRBJ1-1, with a tentative D call TRBD1 (5 bases). The germline V gene encodes CDR1 KGHDR and CDR2 SFDVKD. The CDR3 runs 13 residues. Trimming shortened V by 4 bases and J by 7 bases, and 12 bases separated the two germline ends. CDR3 DNA sequence: TGTGCCACCAGTGAACGGGACCCCTTTGAAGCTTTCTTT. This translates into CATSERDPFEAFF.

This clonotype was seen more than once but under ten times. The rearrangement links TRBV10-3 to TRBJ2-5, with 7 bases aligning to TRBD2. The CDR3 runs 13 residues. The trim removed 6 bases at V and 3 bases at J, leaving 4 bases unmatched. Per the germline V gene, CDR1 is ENHRY and CDR2 is SYGVKD. This CDR3 reads CAISASGKETQYF. CDR3 DNA: TGTGCCATCAGCGCTAGCGGCAAAGAGACCCAGTACTTC.

This clonotype was detected a few times. The rearrangement links TRBV5-1 to TRBJ2-4; no firm D call. The germline gives CDR1 SGHRS, CDR2 YFSETQ. The CDR3 totals 12 residues. Trimming pared 1 base from V and 5 bases from J, leaving 4 bases between. Here the CDR3 reads CASSLNENIQYF. As DNA, the CDR3 is TGCGCCAGCAGCTTGAATGAAAACATTCAGTACTTC.

This clonotype was counted a few times. This chain uses TRBV7-2 with TRBJ1-1, with D perhaps matching TRBD1 (5 bases). CDR1 and CDR2 (germline): SGHTA, FQGNSA. CDR3 length: 15 amino acids. Trimming removed 5 bases at V and 1 base at J, with 14 bases between. This CDR3 reads CASSPRWGPNTEAFF. The CDR3 DNA is TGTGCCAGCAGCCCCCGTTGGGGACCGAACACTGAAGCTTTCTTT. The full variable domain, in which reference TRBV7-2 and TRBJ1-1 provide the parts outside the CDR3, is GAGVSQSPSNKVTEKGKDVELRCDPISGHTALYWYRQSLGQGLEFLIYFQGNSAPDKSGLPSDRFSAERTGGSVSTLTIQRTQQEDSAVYLCASSPRWGPNTEAFFGQGTRLTVV.

This clonotype was seen a handful of times. The chain is built from TRBV15 and TRBJ2-2; the D gene is possibly TRBD2 (5 bases). Germline loops: CDR1 LNHNV, CDR2 YYDKDF (reference sequence). The length of the CDR3 is 13 residues. The V end was cut by 11 bases, the J end by 5 bases, with 15 bases between. The CDR3 loop is CASRPAATGELFF. DNA of the CDR3: TGTGCCTCCCGTCCAGCGGCTACCGGGGAGCTGTTTTTT.

This clonotype was observed many times. V usage is TRBV9 and J usage is TRBJ1-4; weak D call: TRBD1 (5 bases). The CDR3 contains 14 residues. V was clipped by 0 bases and J by 5 bases, with 8 bases between them. The germline V gene has CDR1 SGDLS and CDR2 YYNGEE. The CDR3 coding sequence is TGTGCCAGCAGCGTAGGACAGAGAAATGAAAAACTGTTTTTT. Translating it yields CASSVGQRNEKLFF.

This clonotype was picked up many times. This chain uses TRBV10-3 with TRBJ2-5, with D possibly called TRBD1 or TRBD2 (6 bases each). From germline, CDR1 is ENHRY and CDR2 SYGVKD. Trimming pared 6 bases from V and 5 bases from J, leaving 19 bases between. This CDR3 is 15 amino acids long. The CDR3 spells CAISGGPLGRETQYF. Here the CDR3 DNA reads TGTGCCATCAGCGGGGGCCCTCTCGGTCGGGAGACCCAGTACTTC.

This clonotype has at least ten counts. The V call is TRBV20-1, the J call TRBJ2-1, with 12 bases fitting TRBD2. From germline, CDR1 is DFQATT and CDR2 SNEGSKA (reference sequence). The length of the CDR3 is 15 residues. V shed 3 bases and J 10 bases; nucleotides not matched to a gene: 10. CDR3 region: CSARRAGLAGGEQFF. As DNA, the CDR3 is TGCAGTGCTAGGCGAGCGGGTCTAGCGGGAGGGGAGCAGTTCTTC.

The table lists this clonotype with a few counts. The chain combines TRBV7-8 with TRBJ1-3; a possible D gene is TRBD1 (5 bases). Trimming took 5 bases from V and 8 from J, leaving 19 bases between them. The CDR3 has 15 amino acids. From germline, CDR1 is SGHVS and CDR2 FQNEAQ. CDR3 residues: CASSPLRRDGHTIYF. As DNA, the CDR3 is TGTGCCAGCAGCCCACTCAGAAGGGACGGGCACACCATATATTTT.

Concerning this clonotype: One end of the junction does not line up with germline, which may come from a read error. The chain is built from TRBV20-1 and TRBJ2-7; TRBD2 aligns across 14 bases. This CDR3 is 15 amino acids long. Germline CDR1 and CDR2: DFQATT and SNEGSKA (reference sequence). For the CDR3, the DNA is TGCAGTGCTAACCCAGGGACTAGCGGGAGCTACGAGCCGTACTTC. Protein sequence: CSANPGTSGSYEPYF.

This clonotype was recorded a few times. J is TRBJ2-5 and V is TRBV5-1; D perhaps matches TRBD2 (6 bases). Deletions cut 0 bases from V and 2 bases from J, with 14 bases between. Per the germline V gene, CDR1 is SGHRS and CDR2 is YFSETQ. There are 16 residues in the CDR3. The CDR3 bases are TGCGCCAGCAGCTTGGGGAGTAGCGGAGGACAAGAGACCCAGTACTTC. It translates to CASSLGSSGGQETQYF.

The V call is TRBV18, the J call TRBJ1-6; D is undetermined. Looked up from germline, CDR1 is KGHSH and CDR2 is LQKENI. The CDR3 is 13 residues long. The ends were cut back, 1 base at V and 8 bases at J, with 6 bases in the middle. This CDR3 reads CASSPLDDSPLHF. CDR3 in DNA: TGTGCCAGCTCACCACTGGATGATTCACCCCTCCACTTT.

The chain recombines TRBV11-2 with TRBJ1-2, with 7 bases matching TRBD1. The CDR3 has 15 residues. Germline V CDR1 and CDR2: SGHAT, FQNNGV. After removal of 3 bases from V and 5 bases from J, the junction contained 9 bases not matched to a gene. Here the CDR3 reads CASSLLPGQSYGYTF. CDR3 coding DNA: TGTGCCAGCAGCTTGCTCCCGGGACAGTCATATGGCTACACCTTC.

To note about this clonotype: This may stem from a read error, because a much larger clone lies one nucleotide away. The chain employs TRBV28 and TRBJ1-4; D gene ambiguous. The germline CDR1 and CDR2 sequences are MDHEN and SYDVKM. This CDR3 comprises 13 residues. The CDR3 sequence: CVSRGTTNEKLFF. CDR3 nucleotides: TGTGTCAGCAGAGGGACAACTAATGAAAAACTGTTTTTT.

This clonotype was seen ten or more times. This chain joins TRBV20-1 and TRBJ1-4; no clear D. CDR3 size: 16 residues. Trimming took off 0 bases at V and 8 bases at J, with 19 bases between the two ends. The germline gives CDR1 DFQATT, CDR2 SNEGSKA (reference sequence). The CDR3 loop is CSARDLPGREDEKLFF. CDR3 bases: TGCAGTGCTAGAGATCTACCGGGAAGGGAGGACGAAAAACTGTTTTTT.

This clonotype was recorded many times. The chain recombines TRBV3-1 with TRBJ2-5; D is possibly TRBD2 (6 bases). CDR1 LGHDT and CDR2 YNNKEL come from the germline V gene (reference sequence). Trimming pared 4 bases from V and 2 bases from J, leaving 17 bases between. This CDR3 spans 16 amino acids. For the CDR3, the DNA is TGTGCCAGCAGCCCATCGTGGAGGGGACTTCAAGAGACCCAGTACTTC. Its protein is CASSPSWRGLQETQYF.

This chain uses TRBV5-6 with TRBJ2-1, with D tentatively TRBD1 or TRBD2 (5 bases each). Germline values: CDR1 SGHDT, CDR2 YYEEEE. This CDR3 contains 14 residues. V gave up 4 bases and J gave up 6 bases, with 14 bases separating them. In DNA, the CDR3 is TGTGCCAGCAGCCCGGGGCTACTCGGCAATGAGCAGTTCTTC. Its protein is CASSPGLLGNEQFF.